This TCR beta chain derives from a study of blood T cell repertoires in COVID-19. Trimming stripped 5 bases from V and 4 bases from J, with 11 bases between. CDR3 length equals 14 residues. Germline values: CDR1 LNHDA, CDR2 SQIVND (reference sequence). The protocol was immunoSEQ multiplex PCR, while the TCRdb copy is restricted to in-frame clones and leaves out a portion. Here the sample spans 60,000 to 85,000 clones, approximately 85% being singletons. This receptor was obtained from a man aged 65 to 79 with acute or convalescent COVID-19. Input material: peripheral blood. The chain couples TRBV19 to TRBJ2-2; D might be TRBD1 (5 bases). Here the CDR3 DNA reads TGTGCCAGTAGTGGGCAGGGTCGCACCGGGGAGCTGTTTTTT. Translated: CASSGQGRTGELFF.